This T cell receptor beta chain was retrieved from a study of cytomegalovirus exposure and HLA in healthy donors. Produced via immunoSEQ multiplex PCR; TCRdb's table is partial and in-frame only. Of about 74,000 clones listed, 85% to 95% are singletons. The V gene lost 5 bases and the J gene lost 8 bases, with 13 bases spanning the gap. The CDR3 covers 13 residues. Germline V lookup: CDR1 SEHNR, CDR2 FQNEAQ (reference sequence). The rearrangement uses TRBV7-9 and TRBJ2-1, with D uncertain. The sample consisted of PBMCs. This sequence was found in a woman aged 18-30 years in good health and CMV-seropositive. DNA of the CDR3: TGTGCCAGCAGCCCGCCGGAGTGGGATGAGCAGTTCTTC. Protein sequence: CASSPPEWDEQFF.